This TCR beta chain was sequenced during a study of CD8+ T cells in alopecia areata. Study at large: Treatment of the treated patients consisted of oral tofacitinib, 5 to 10 mg twice daily. General study points: Elevated clonality characterized lesional scalp relative to normal scalp, particularly in alopecia totalis/universalis.

Extraction of RNA preceded its reverse transcription into cDNA, which served as the sequencing template. Measured with immunoSEQ multiplex PCR; TCRdb has only the in-frame clones, and not every one. The profile shows approximately 200,000 clones, roughly three fifths of them singletons. This clone was seen only once. What it binds is unknown. Treatment denoted: oral pan-JAK inhibitor, 5-10 mg twice daily. The CDR3 covers 12 residues. Germline CDR1 is SEHNR and CDR2 is FQNEAQ (reference sequence). Trimming removed 5 bases from V and 10 bases from J; junction bases left unmatched: 3. This receptor was taken from a human donor with alopecia areata. V and J are TRBV7-9 and TRBJ2-3, with 10 bases identical to TRBD2. The sample here was CD4+ T cells sorted from blood, taken at week 4, from a patient treated with tofacitinib. CDR3 sequence: CASSPGLAAQYF. In DNA form, the CDR3 reads TGTGCCAGCAGCCCAGGACTAGCGGCGCAGTATTTT.